One and the same sample provided the 10 T cell receptor beta chains below, sequenced in a study of blood T cells in healthy people across ages. A second PCR, run for about 7 to 12 cycles, used a sample-barcoded 5' primer plus a J-beta primer mix. TCRdb ran MiXCR on the 5' RACE reads and lists one entry per CDR3 protein. Counted here are more than 700,000 distinct CDR3 sequences, about 53% occurring once; the ten biggest clones make up roughly 40%. Sequencing input: blood. Receptor source: a man older than 75 in good health.

This clonotype was counted only a few times. In DNA form, the CDR3 reads TGCGCCAGCAGCCCCGGGTGGGGAAAAGACTACAATGAGCAGTTCTTC. Protein sequence: CASSPGWGKDYNEQFF. This chain connects TRBV5-1 to TRBJ2-1; no firm D call. V lost 4 bases and J lost 3, with 17 bases in between. This CDR3 is 16 amino acids long. Germline V lookup: CDR1 SGHRS, CDR2 YFSETQ.

As for this clonotype: At one of its ends the junction is not consistent with the germline gene, which may arise from a read error. The chain is built from TRBV18 and TRBJ2-7, with D possibly TRBD1 on 5 matching bases. The CDR3 contains 13 residues. CDR1 is KGHSH, CDR2 LQKENI, per germline. This CDR3 is CAGSPDSRNEQYF. DNA of the CDR3: TGTGCCGGCTCACCAGACAGTAGGAACGAGCAGTACTTC.

This clonotype was counted a few times. CDR3 region: CASSPGGLTKNIQYF. Written as DNA, the CDR3 is TGTGCCAGCAGCCCGGGGGGTTTAACCAAAAACATTCAGTACTTC. The chain couples TRBV7-2 to TRBJ2-4; TRBD2 agrees at 7 bases. Germline V gives CDR1 SGHTA, CDR2 FQGNSA. Trimming at V came to 5 bases and at J to 2 bases, leaving 6 bases not matched to a gene. CDR3 size: 15 residues. Full variable domain (rest looked up from reference TRBV7-2 and TRBJ2-4): GAGVSQSPSNKVTEKGKDVELRCDPISGHTALYWYRQSLGQGLEFLIYFQGNSAPDKSGLPSDRFSAERTGGSVSTLTIQRTQQEDSAVYLCASSPGGLTKNIQYFGAGTRLSVL.

This clonotype turned up a few times. This chain connects TRBV20-1 to TRBJ1-2; tentatively, D is TRBD1 (6 bases). CDR1 and CDR2 from the germline V gene are DFQATT and SNEGSKA (reference sequence). The V and J ends lost 5 bases and 6 bases respectively, with 13 bases between them. The CDR3 extends over 12 amino acids. The chain's CDR3 is CSAEGGKDGYTF. CDR3 DNA: TGCAGTGCTGAGGGGGGGAAGGATGGCTACACCTTC.

The chain has TRBV20-1 and TRBJ2-1; TRBD2 agrees at 10 bases. Unmatched junction bases numbered 6, after V lost 0 bases and J lost 1 base. There are 17 residues in the CDR3. Germline CDR1 and CDR2: DFQATT and SNEGSKA (reference sequence). The CDR3 spells CSARDPSGSFSYNEQFF. In nucleotides, the CDR3 is TGCAGTGCTAGAGACCCTAGCGGGAGCTTTTCCTACAATGAGCAGTTCTTC.

This rearrangement joins TRBV4-1 to TRBJ2-1; 9 bases are shared with TRBD1. Germline V CDR1 and CDR2: MGHRA, YSYEKL. J was trimmed by 6 bases and V by 7 bases; bases with no gene match: 10. This CDR3 contains 15 residues. The CDR3 coding sequence is TGCGCCAGCACCCTAGGACAGGGGACTGGCAATGAGCAGTTCTTC. Encoded protein: CASTLGQGTGNEQFF.

The V call is TRBV2, the J call TRBJ2-1, with a tentative D call TRBD1 (6 bases). Per the germline V gene, CDR1 is SNHLY and CDR2 is FYNNEI. The CDR3 covers 14 residues. Trimming left V 3 bases short and J 9 bases short, with 15 bases between. CDR3 sequence: CASSDGQGIAEQFF. DNA for the CDR3: TGTGCCAGCAGTGATGGGCAGGGGATTGCTGAGCAGTTCTTC.

This clonotype has a handful of counts. The chain uses TRBV2 and TRBJ1-2; D not certain. CDR1 is SNHLY and CDR2 is FYNNEI in the germline V gene. V was trimmed by 3 bases and J by 9 bases, leaving 5 bases between them. CDR3 size: 10 residues. CDR3 loop: CASSDGSYTF. The DNA for the CDR3 is TGTGCCAGCAGTGATGGGAGCTACACCTTC.

In this sample, this clonotype turned up once. This chain links TRBV2 with TRBJ2-7; perhaps TRBD2 as D (6 bases). The V end lost 6 bases, the J end lost 6 bases, and 24 bases lay between the germline ends. Looked up from germline, CDR1 is SNHLY and CDR2 is FYNNEI. The CDR3 consists of 16 residues. The CDR3 loop reads CASRSGLARISGEQYF. As DNA, the CDR3 is TGTGCCAGCAGATCGGGACTCGCAAGGATCTCTGGCGAGCAGTACTTC. Full variable domain (missing parts from reference TRBV2 and TRBJ2-7): EPEVTQTPSHQVTQMGQEVILRCVPISNHLYFYWYRQILGQKVEFLVSFYNNEISEKSEIFDDQFSVERPDGSNFTLKIRSTKLEDSAMYFCASRSGLARISGEQYFGPGTRLTVT.

In nucleotides, the CDR3 is TGTGCCAGCAGTGAAGTTCTAGGGTCTAGCAGATACAATGAGCAGTTCTTC. Residues: CASSEVLGSSRYNEQFF. The chain carries TRBV6-1 and TRBJ2-1; D perhaps matches TRBD2 (5 bases). CDR1 MNHNS and CDR2 SASEGT come from the germline V gene. Trimming removed 1 base from V and 4 bases from J, with 17 bases in between. This CDR3 spans 17 amino acids.